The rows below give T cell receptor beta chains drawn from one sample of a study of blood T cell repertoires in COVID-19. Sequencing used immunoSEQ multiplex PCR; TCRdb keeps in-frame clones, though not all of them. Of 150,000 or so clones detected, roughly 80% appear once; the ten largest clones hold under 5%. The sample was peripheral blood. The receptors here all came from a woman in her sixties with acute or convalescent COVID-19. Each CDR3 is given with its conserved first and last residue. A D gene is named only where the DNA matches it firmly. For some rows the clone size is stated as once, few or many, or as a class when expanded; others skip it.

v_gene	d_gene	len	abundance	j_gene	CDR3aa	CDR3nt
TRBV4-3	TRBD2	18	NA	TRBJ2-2	CASSQVGLAGAGAGELFF	TGCGCCAGCAGCCAAGTAGGGCTAGCGGGAGCGGGGGCCGGGGAGCTGTTTTTT
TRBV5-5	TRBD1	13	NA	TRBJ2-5	CASRGQIGETQYF	TGTGCCAGCAGGGGACAGATTGGTGAGACCCAGTACTTC
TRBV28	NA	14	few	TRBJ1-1	CASSGHSMNTEAFF	TGTGCCAGCAGTGGACACAGCATGAACACTGAAGCTTTCTTT
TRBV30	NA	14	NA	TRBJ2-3	CAWSWAGTGDTQYF	TGTGCCTGGAGTTGGGCGGGAACGGGGGATACGCAGTATTTT
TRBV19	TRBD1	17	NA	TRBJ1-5	CASSTYRGADSNQPQHF	TGTGCCAGTAGTACTTACAGGGGGGCCGATAGCAATCAGCCCCAGCATTTT
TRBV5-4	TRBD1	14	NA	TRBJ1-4	CASSPGQGDEKLFF	TGTGCCAGCAGCCCTGGACAGGGTGATGAAAAACTGTTTTTT
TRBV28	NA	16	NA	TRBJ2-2	CASSFFGGGRTGELFF	TGTGCCAGCAGTTTCTTCGGGGGAGGTAGAACCGGGGAGCTGTTTTTT
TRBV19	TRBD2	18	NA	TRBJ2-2	CASSIKGPGLAATGELFF	TGTGCCAGTAGTATAAAGGGACCGGGACTAGCGGCCACCGGGGAGCTGTTTTTT
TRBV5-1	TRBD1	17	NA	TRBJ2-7	CASSLFMLGTDTYEQYF	TGCGCCAGCAGCTTGTTTATGCTTGGGACAGATACCTACGAGCAGTACTTC
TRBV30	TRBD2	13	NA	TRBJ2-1	CAWVPGGLGEQFF	TGTGCCTGGGTCCCGGGAGGCTTAGGTGAGCAGTTCTTC
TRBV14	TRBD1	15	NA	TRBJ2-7	CASSQAGTGTSQQYF	TGTGCCAGCAGCCAAGCCGGGACAGGCACCTCTCAGCAGTACTTC
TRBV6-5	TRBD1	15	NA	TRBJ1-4	CASSYTTGESEKLFF	TGTGCCAGCAGTTACACGACAGGGGAGAGTGAAAAACTGTTTTTT
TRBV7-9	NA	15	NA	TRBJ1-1	CASSLVGHGDTEAFF	TGTGCCAGCAGCTTAGTGGGCCACGGCGACACTGAAGCTTTCTTT
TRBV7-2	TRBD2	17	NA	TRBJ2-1	CASSLGPGLASHNEQFF	TGTGCCAGCAGCCTCGGCCCGGGACTAGCGTCCCACAATGAGCAGTTCTTC
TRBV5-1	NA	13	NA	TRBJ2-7	CASSLARGYEQYF	TGCGCCAGCAGCCTCGCACGGGGGTACGAGCAGTACTTC
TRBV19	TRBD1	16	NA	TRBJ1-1	CASTFGTGKSVTEAFF	TGTGCCAGTACCTTCGGGACAGGGAAATCGGTCACTGAAGCTTTCTTT